Shown below are 27 T cell receptor beta chains from a single sample sequenced in a study of blood T cell repertoires in COVID-19 (dated by TCRdb to about 2020). The library came from the immunoSEQ multiplex PCR assay. The clones in this table, taken by TCRdb from immuneACCESS, are in-frame only. Not every clone is retained; where verified, under half of the shortfall comes from an unresolved V gene, and the cause of the rest is unknown. This sample holds under 250,000 clones; about four fifths were observed only once. The ten largest account for roughly 8.8% of the sample. Sequenced: peripheral blood. Source of these receptors: a man aged 35 to 55 with active or convalescent COVID-19.

CDR3 DNA sequence: TGTGCCAGCAGCCTCAGTTTCCAGGGGGGCACTGAAGCTTTCTTT. Translated, it gives CASSLSFQGGTEAFF. The genes are TRBV14 and TRBJ1-1, with 7 bases fitting TRBD1. Germline CDR1 is SGHDN and CDR2 is FVKESK. CDR3 length equals 15 residues. Trimming removed 4 bases from V and 4 bases from J; junction bases left unmatched: 9.

This sequence joins TRBV3-1 (or the pseudogene TRBV3-2) and TRBJ1-1; maybe TRBD1 (5 bases). V was cut by 6 bases and J by 6 bases, with 20 bases left in between. The CDR3 is 15 residues long. Germline CDR1 reads LGHDT; CDR2 reads YNNKEL (reference sequence). The CDR3 is CASRAKGGVYAEAFF. As DNA, the CDR3 is TGTGCCAGCAGAGCAAAGGGAGGGGTGTATGCTGAAGCTTTCTTT.

This sequence joins TRBV12-3 or TRBV12-4 and TRBJ1-4; the D is unclear. Trimming stripped 6 bases from V and 7 bases from J, with 6 bases between. This CDR3 spans 11 amino acids. The CDR3 DNA sequence: TGTGCCAGCAGCCTCGGTGAAAAACTGTTTTTT. It codes for CASSLGEKLFF.

For this clone: Distinct nucleotide sequences in the sample also encode this CDR3. This chain connects TRBV28 to TRBJ1-5; the match to TRBD1 covers 7 bases. CDR1 MDHEN and CDR2 SYDVKM come from the germline V gene. The CDR3 consists of 14 residues. The V and J ends lost 6 bases and 2 bases, in that order; junction bases with no gene match: 4. The CDR3 DNA reads TGTGCCAGCAGCCCCGGACAGGGCAATCAGCCCCAGCATTTT. It translates to CASSPGQGNQPQHF.

The rearrangement uses TRBV5-1 and TRBJ1-1, with TRBD1 identical over 9 bases. The length of the CDR3 is 12 residues. From germline, CDR1 is SGHRS and CDR2 YFSETQ. The V and J ends lost 4 bases and 13 bases, in that order; junction bases with no gene match: 8. The CDR3 loop is CASSLDRGDGFF. In nucleotides, the CDR3 is TGCGCCAGCAGCCTGGACAGGGGAGATGGTTTCTTT.

V is TRBV19 and J is TRBJ1-1; TRBD1 matches at 9 bases. CDR3 length: 13 residues. CDR1 is LNHDA, CDR2 SQIVND, per germline (reference sequence). The V and J ends lost 6 bases and 5 bases, in that order; junction bases with no gene match: 4. CDR3 amino acids: CASSNRGQTEAFF. CDR3 DNA: TGTGCCAGTAGCAACAGGGGGCAAACTGAAGCTTTCTTT.

The chain's CDR3 is CASRTQAGGGHEQFF. CDR3 DNA: TGTGCCAGCAGAACTCAAGCGGGAGGGGGCCATGAGCAGTTCTTC. This chain links TRBV6-5 with TRBJ2-1; 10 nucleotides match TRBD2. The junction had 10 bases not matched to a gene; V was cut back by 6 bases and J by 8 bases. This CDR3 contains 15 residues. Germline loops: CDR1 MNHEY, CDR2 SVGAGI.

The V call is TRBV4-1, the J call TRBJ1-2; no clear D gene. The V end lost 0 bases, the J end lost 7 bases, and 12 bases lay between the germline ends. CDR1 and CDR2 from the germline V gene are MGHRA and YSYEKL. CDR3 length: 14 residues. CDR3 in DNA: TGCGCCAGCAGCCAAGAGGAGGGTTGGGGTGGCTACACCTTC. Translating gives CASSQEEGWGGYTF.

This chain connects TRBV6-2 or TRBV6-3 to TRBJ1-2; 9 bases are shared with TRBD1. Germline V gives CDR1 MNHEY, CDR2 SVGEGT. With V trimmed by 4 bases and J by 2 bases, 5 bases remained unmatched. This CDR3 contains 15 residues. The CDR3 region has the DNA TGTGCCAGCAGTTCACCGGGACAGGGCAACTATGGCTACACCTTC. Its protein product is CASSSPGQGNYGYTF.

CDR3: CASSAPLAGADTQYF. The CDR3 DNA sequence: TGTGCCAGCAGCGCCCCCCTAGCGGGGGCAGATACGCAGTATTTT. The chain recombines TRBV9 with TRBJ2-3; the match to TRBD2 covers 10 bases. The CDR3 is 15 amino acids. V trimming: 3 bases; J trimming: 4 bases; junction bases outside the gene matches: 5. Per germline, CDR1 SGDLS and CDR2 YYNGEE.

The chain has TRBV5-5 and TRBJ1-3, with 11 positions matching TRBD1. V lost 2 bases to trimming and J lost 2 bases; unmatched junction nucleotides: 15. Germline CDR1 reads SGHKS; CDR2 reads YYEKEE (reference sequence). The CDR3 spans 20 residues. CDR3 region: CASSFIPRDRGLWAGNTIYF. The CDR3 region has the DNA TGTGCCAGCAGCTTCATTCCCCGGGACAGGGGGTTGTGGGCTGGAAACACCATATATTTT.

This rearrangement joins TRBV19 to TRBJ1-2; tentatively, D is TRBD1 (6 bases). The CDR3 is 13 amino acids. Trimming took 4 bases from V and 6 from J, leaving 12 bases between them. Germline V gene lookup returns CDR1 LNHDA and CDR2 SQIVND (reference sequence). CDR3 loop: CASSNRQVDGYTF. CDR3 sequence (DNA): TGTGCCAGTAGTAACCGACAGGTGGATGGCTACACCTTC.

The chain joins TRBV21-1 to TRBJ2-5; the D call of TRBD2 is as the table states it, not checked on the DNA. TRBV21-1 is a recognized pseudogene. This CDR3 spans 12 amino acids. The CDR3: CASSTGEGTQYF. In DNA form, the CDR3 reads TGTGCCAGCAGCACAGGGGAGGGGACCCAGTACTTC.

The gene calls are TRBV30 and TRBJ2-5; a weak D match, TRBD2 (6 bases). Trimming removed 2 bases at V and 8 bases at J, with 21 bases between. Germline CDR1 and CDR2: GTSNPN and SVGIG (reference sequence). This CDR3 has 15 amino acids. The CDR3 nucleotides read TGTGCCTGGAGTTTTCCGGGGGACCTGCAAGGAACCCAGTACTTC. Protein sequence: CAWSFPGDLQGTQYF.

The chain is built from TRBV12-2 and TRBJ2-5; the DNA was not used to check the table's D call, TRBD1. TRBV12-2 represents a pseudogene. This CDR3 is built from 14 residues. The CDR3 spells CASRLGTNQETQYF. CDR3 DNA sequence: TGTGCAAGTCGCTTAGGGACAAATCAAGAGACCCAGTACTTC.

V and J are TRBV3-1 (or the pseudogene TRBV3-2) and TRBJ1-1; 7 nucleotides align to TRBD1. The V gene's germline CDR1 is LGHDT and CDR2 YNNKEL (reference sequence). V shed 3 bases and J 5 bases; nucleotides not matched to a gene: 6. The CDR3 covers 14 residues. The CDR3 DNA reads as TGTGCCAGCAGCCAGACAGGGTATTCTACTGAAGCTTTCTTT. Residues: CASSQTGYSTEAFF.

J is TRBJ2-7 and V is TRBV5-1; D is perhaps TRBD1 (7 bases). Per the germline V gene, CDR1 is SGHRS and CDR2 is YFSETQ. This CDR3 comprises 11 residues. With 7 bases removed from V and 6 bases from J, the gap between germline ends came to 11 bases. The CDR3 DNA reads as TGCGCCAGCGATCAGGGGGGCGAGCAGTACTTC. Encoded protein: CASDQGGEQYF.

V and J are TRBV27 and TRBJ2-7; D may be TRBD1 (6 bases). The germline V gene has CDR1 MNHEY and CDR2 SMNVEV (reference sequence). CDR3 size: 14 residues. The V end lost 6 bases, the J end lost 3 bases, and 15 bases lay between the germline ends. CDR3 region: CASRSTGQYYEQYF. The DNA of the CDR3 is TGTGCCAGCAGAAGTACAGGACAGTACTACGAGCAGTACTTC.

A few counts support this clone. This sequence joins TRBV25-1 and TRBJ2-2; D unresolved. The CDR3 is 12 amino acids. Germline CDR1 is MGHDK and CDR2 is SYGVNS. V lost 5 bases to trimming and J lost 8 bases, with 9 bases between them. CDR3 sequence (DNA): TGTGCCAGCAGTCGCCTACAGGGGGAGCTGTTTTTT. Its translation: CASSRLQGELFF.

The CDR3 region has the DNA TGTGCCAGCGGCGACAGGGGGCGAGAGACCCAGTACTTC. This codes for CASGDRGRETQYF. V gene TRBV7-8 combines with J gene TRBJ2-5; TRBD1 matches 10 bases. Unmatched junction bases numbered 4, after V lost 8 bases and J lost 4 bases. This CDR3 comprises 13 residues. Per germline, CDR1 SGHVS and CDR2 FQNEAQ.

The V call is TRBV6-1, the J call TRBJ1-1; D call uncertain. V was cut by 2 bases and J by 5 bases, with 3 bases left in between. Looked up from germline, CDR1 is MNHNS and CDR2 is SASEGT. This CDR3 is built from 11 residues. The CDR3 sequence: CASSEQTEAFF. The CDR3 nucleotides read TGTGCCAGCAGTGAACAAACTGAAGCTTTCTTT.

The chain links TRBV29-1 to TRBJ2-7; D gene uncertain. Germline loops: CDR1 SQVTM, CDR2 ANQGSEA. V lost 4 bases to trimming and J lost 3 bases, with 7 bases between them. The CDR3 is 11 amino acids. DNA for the CDR3: TGCAGCGTTGCCGAGAGCTACGAGCAGTACTTC. As protein: CSVAESYEQYF.

The chain couples TRBV6-5 to TRBJ1-1; D is unresolved. Trimming shortened V by 7 bases and J by 7 bases, and 16 bases separated the two germline ends. Germline V gives CDR1 MNHEY, CDR2 SVGAGI. This CDR3 comprises 13 residues. As DNA, the CDR3 is TGTGCCAGCACCACGGGGTCCGGCCTTGAAGCTTTCTTT. Translating gives CASTTGSGLEAFF.

J is TRBJ2-5 and V is TRBV7-9; TRBD2 aligns across 7 bases. Unmatched junction bases numbered 8, after V lost 10 bases and J lost 3 bases. This CDR3 spans 13 amino acids. Germline-derived CDR1 and CDR2 are SEHNR and FQNEAQ (reference sequence). The CDR3 sequence: CAILRLAEETQYF. The CDR3 DNA is TGTGCCATCCTGAGACTAGCCGAAGAGACCCAGTACTTC.

V usage is TRBV6-1 and J usage is TRBJ1-1; D is unclear. The CDR3 runs 14 residues. Germline CDR1 and CDR2: MNHNS and SASEGT. Trimming took 3 bases from V and 1 from J, leaving 9 bases between them. In nucleotides, the CDR3 is TGTGCCAGCAGTGACCCGACATCGAACACTGAAGCTTTCTTT. Its translation: CASSDPTSNTEAFF.

Ten or more counts support this clone. The V gene is TRBV6-5, the J gene TRBJ1-4; TRBD1 might be the D (5 bases). The CDR3 loop spans 14 amino acids. Germline CDR1 reads MNHEY; CDR2 reads SVGAGI. V shed 4 bases and J shed 8 bases, with 14 bases lying between them. The CDR3 sequence is CASSWTPKIEKLFF. CDR3 nucleotide sequence: TGTGCCAGCAGTTGGACACCTAAGATAGAAAAACTGTTTTTT.

About this clone: An end of the junction differs from the germline gene, which may be a read error. The rearrangement joins TRBV30 to TRBJ2-7, with a tentative D call TRBD1 (5 bases). The CDR3 is 13 amino acids. CDR1 GTSNPN and CDR2 SVGIG come from the germline V gene (reference sequence). The CDR3 DNA reads as TGTGCCTGGAGTGTGGGGCGACGAGCGAGAACGGACTTC. This translates into CAWSVGRRARTDF.